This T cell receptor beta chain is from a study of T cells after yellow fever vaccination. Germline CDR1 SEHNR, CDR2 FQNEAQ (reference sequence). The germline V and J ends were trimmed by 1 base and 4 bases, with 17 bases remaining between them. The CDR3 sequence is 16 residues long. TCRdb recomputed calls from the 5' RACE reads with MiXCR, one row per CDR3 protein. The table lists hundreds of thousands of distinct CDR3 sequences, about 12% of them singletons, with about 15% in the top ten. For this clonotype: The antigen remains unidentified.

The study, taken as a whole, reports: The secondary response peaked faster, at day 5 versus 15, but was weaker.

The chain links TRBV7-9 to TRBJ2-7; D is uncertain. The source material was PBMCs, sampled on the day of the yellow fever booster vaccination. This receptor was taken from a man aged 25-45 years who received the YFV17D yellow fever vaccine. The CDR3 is CASSLVGSPRSYEQYF. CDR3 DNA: TGTGCCAGCAGCTTAGTTGGCAGCCCCCGTTCGTACGAGCAGTACTTC.